A selection of T cell receptor beta chains follows, all from one sample in a study of cytotoxic CD8 clonotypes in ibrutinib-treated CLL. Data came from immunoSEQ multiplex PCR; TCRdb stores just in-frame clones and leaves some out. The table has 130,000 to 150,000 clones, approximately 80% seen once. This sample comprised PBMCs, obtained after 12 months of ibrutinib treatment. The receptors originated from a human donor with chronic lymphocytic leukemia. The CDR3 runs from the conserved cysteine through the conserved F or W. A D gene is named only where the DNA matches it firmly. A clone size is listed for some rows: how often the clone was seen (once, few, many), or a class if it is expanded.

>TRBJ1-6|TRBV5-6|.|.
CASTESGRGNSPLHF
TGTGCCAGCACAGAATCGGGCAGGGGTAATTCACCCCTCCACTTT
>TRBJ2-1|TRBV27|TRBD2|.
CASSKTSGSLGEQFF
TGTGCCAGCAGTAAAACTAGCGGGAGTTTGGGTGAGCAGTTCTTC
>TRBJ1-1|TRBV27|.|.
CASRPGQMNTEAFF
TGTGCCAGCAGACCGGGACAAATGAACACTGAAGCTTTCTTT
>TRBJ1-4|TRBV5-4|.|.
CASSPTPTNEKLFF
TGTGCCAGCAGCCCAACGCCAACTAATGAAAAACTGTTTTTT
>TRBJ1-1|TRBV4-1|.|.
CASSQDGNTEAFF
TGCGCCAGCAGCCAAGACGGGAACACTGAAGCTTTCTTT
>TRBJ2-1|TRBV5-1|.|.
CASSLFGNQEQFF
TGCGCCAGCAGCCTATTTGGGAATCAAGAGCAGTTCTTC
>TRBJ2-2|TRBV10-3|.|.
CAISSDRYTGELFF
TGTGCCATCAGCTCGGACAGATATACCGGGGAGCTGTTTTTT
>TRBJ2-5|TRBV25-1|.|.
CASSDILRQETQYF
TGTGCCAGCAGTGATATCCTACGTCAAGAGACCCAGTACTTC
>TRBJ2-3|TRBV30|TRBD2|.
CAYSPGTSGDPSTDTQYF
TGTGCCTATAGTCCCGGGACTAGCGGAGATCCTAGCACAGATACGCAGTATTTT
>TRBJ2-2|TRBV18|.|few
CASSPLRGDTGELFF
TGTGCCAGCTCACCATTAAGGGGCGACACCGGGGAGCTGTTTTTT
>TRBJ1-1|TRBV2|.|.
CAKGGGTEAFF
TGTGCCAAGGGGGGCGGTACTGAAGCTTTCTTT
>TRBJ2-1|TRBV4-1|.|.
CASSNGRQGKNEQFF
TGCGCCAGCAGCAATGGACGGCAGGGAAAAAATGAGCAGTTCTTC
>TRBJ2-1|TRBV7-9|.|.
CASRSGVEQFF
TGTGCCAGCAGATCCGGGGTTGAGCAGTTCTTC
>TRBJ2-4|TRBV6-4|.|.
CASTPPGPPSKNIQYF
TGTGCCAGCACTCCCCCGGGCCCGCCCAGCAAAAACATTCAGTACTTC
>TRBJ2-3|TRBV15|TRBD2|.
CATSREPWTSGSTDTQYF
TGTGCCACCAGCAGGGAACCCTGGACTAGCGGGAGCACAGATACGCAGTATTTT
>TRBJ2-5|TRBV20-1|.|.
CSARPPGTQYF
TGCAGTGCTCGACCGCCCGGGACCCAGTACTTC
>TRBJ2-1|TRBV5-6|TRBD2|.
CASSPDPRGQLAGGEQFF
TGTGCCAGCAGCCCTGACCCCAGGGGCCAACTAGCGGGAGGGGAGCAGTTCTTC
>TRBJ2-1|TRBV19|TRBD2|.
CASSERVAGGFGNEQFF
TGTGCCAGTAGTGAAAGGGTAGCGGGAGGATTTGGGAATGAGCAGTTCTTC
>TRBJ1-4|TRBV29-1|.|few
CSVVDSRRGEKLFF
TGCAGCGTTGTAGATTCCCGACGGGGTGAAAAACTGTTTTTT
>TRBJ2-7|TRBV19|TRBD2|.
CASSTLAGAVAYEQYF
TGTGCCAGTAGTACCCTAGCGGGAGCGGTCGCCTACGAGCAGTACTTC
>TRBJ2-1|TRBV7-8|.|.
CASSLAIDYNEQFF
TGTGCCAGCAGCTTAGCTATAGACTACAATGAGCAGTTCTTC
>TRBJ2-3|TRBV11-1|TRBD2|.
CASSATSGSSSDTQYF
TGTGCCAGCTCGGCGACTAGCGGGAGCTCATCAGATACGCAGTATTTT
>TRBJ2-7|TRBV29-1|.|.
CSVSPWTQASEQYF
TGCAGCGTGTCCCCGTGGACTCAGGCAAGCGAGCAGTACTTC
>TRBJ1-1|TRBV14|.|.
CASSRWVPGENTEAFF
TGTGCCAGCAGCCGCTGGGTCCCGGGAGAGAACACTGAAGCTTTCTTT
>TRBJ2-1|TRBV29-1|.|.
CSVLEATYNEQFF
TGCAGCGTTCTGGAGGCTACCTACAATGAGCAGTTCTTC
>TRBJ2-2|TRBV7-9|.|.
CARGPDRNTGELFF
TGTGCCAGAGGGCCAGACCGGAACACCGGGGAGCTGTTTTTT
>TRBJ2-5|TRBV7-2|.|.
CASSLTRPDGVDF
TGTGCCAGCAGCTTAACTCGGCCAGACGGTGTAGACTTC
>TRBJ1-5|TRBV7-9|.|.
CASSFADNQPQHF
TGTGCCAGCAGCTTTGCAGACAATCAGCCCCAGCATTTT